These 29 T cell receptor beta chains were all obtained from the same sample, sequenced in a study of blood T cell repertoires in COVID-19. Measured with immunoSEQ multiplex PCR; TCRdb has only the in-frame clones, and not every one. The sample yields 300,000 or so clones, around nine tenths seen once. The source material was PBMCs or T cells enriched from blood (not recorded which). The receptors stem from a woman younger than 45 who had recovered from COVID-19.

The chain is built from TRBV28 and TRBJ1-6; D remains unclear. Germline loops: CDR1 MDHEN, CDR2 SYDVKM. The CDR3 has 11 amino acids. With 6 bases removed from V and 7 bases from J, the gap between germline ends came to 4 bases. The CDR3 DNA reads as TGTGCCAGCAGGGGCAATTCACCCCTCCACTTT. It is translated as CASRGNSPLHF.

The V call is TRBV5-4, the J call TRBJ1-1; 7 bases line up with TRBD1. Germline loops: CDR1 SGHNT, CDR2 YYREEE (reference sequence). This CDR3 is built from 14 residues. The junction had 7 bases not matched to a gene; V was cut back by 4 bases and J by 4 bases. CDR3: CASSRQGQSTEAFF. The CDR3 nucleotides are TGTGCCAGCAGCCGACAGGGACAGAGCACTGAAGCTTTCTTT.

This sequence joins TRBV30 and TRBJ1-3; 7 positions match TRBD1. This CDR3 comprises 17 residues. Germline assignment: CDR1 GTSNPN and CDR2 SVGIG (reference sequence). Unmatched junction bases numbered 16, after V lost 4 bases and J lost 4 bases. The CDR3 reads CAWNKPDRPITGNTIYF. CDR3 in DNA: TGTGCCTGGAACAAACCGGACAGGCCTATTACGGGAAACACCATATATTTT. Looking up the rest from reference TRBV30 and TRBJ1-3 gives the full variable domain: SQTIHQWPATLVQPVGSPLSLECTVEGTSNPNLYWYRQAAGRGLQLLFYSVGIGQISSEVPQNLSASRPQDRQFILSSKKLLLSDSGFYLCAWNKPDRPITGNTIYFGEGSWLTVV.

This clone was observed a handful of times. This CDR3 is CASSWGRRDNEQFF. In DNA, the CDR3 is TGTGCCAGCAGTTGGGGCCGAAGGGACAATGAGCAGTTCTTC. The J gene is TRBJ2-1, the V gene TRBV27; a possible D gene is TRBD1 (5 bases). This CDR3 is built from 14 residues. CDR1 and CDR2 (germline): MNHEY, SMNVEV (reference sequence). The germline V and J ends were trimmed by 4 bases and 5 bases, with 12 bases remaining between them.

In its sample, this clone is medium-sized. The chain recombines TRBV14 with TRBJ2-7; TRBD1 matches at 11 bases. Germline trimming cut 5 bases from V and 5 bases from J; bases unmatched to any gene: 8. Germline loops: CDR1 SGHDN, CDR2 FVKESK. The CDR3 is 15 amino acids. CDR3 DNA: TGTGCCAGCAGCAAAACGGGACAGGGGGTCCACGAGCAGTACTTC. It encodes CASSKTGQGVHEQYF.

In DNA form, the CDR3 reads TGTGCCAGCTCACCCGGCCAGGGAAAACTAAACTATGGCTACACCTTC. Translating it yields CASSPGQGKLNYGYTF. V is TRBV18 and J is TRBJ1-2, with D tentatively TRBD1 (5 bases). Germline CDR1 is KGHSH and CDR2 is LQKENI. The CDR3 sequence is 16 residues long. Trimming shortened V by 3 bases and J by 2 bases, and 16 bases separated the two germline ends.

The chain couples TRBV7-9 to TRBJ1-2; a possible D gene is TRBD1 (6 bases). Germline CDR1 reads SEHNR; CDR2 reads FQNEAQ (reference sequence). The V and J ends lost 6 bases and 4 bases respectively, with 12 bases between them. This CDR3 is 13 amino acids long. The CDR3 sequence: CASRLGTFYGYTF. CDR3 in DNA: TGTGCCAGCAGACTCGGGACATTCTATGGCTACACCTTC.

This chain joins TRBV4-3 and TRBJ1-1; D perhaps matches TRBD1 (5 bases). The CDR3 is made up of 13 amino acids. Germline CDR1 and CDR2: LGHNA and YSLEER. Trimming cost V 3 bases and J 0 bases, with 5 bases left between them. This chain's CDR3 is CASSHRVNTEAFF. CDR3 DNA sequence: TGCGCCAGCAGCCACAGGGTGAACACTGAAGCTTTCTTT.

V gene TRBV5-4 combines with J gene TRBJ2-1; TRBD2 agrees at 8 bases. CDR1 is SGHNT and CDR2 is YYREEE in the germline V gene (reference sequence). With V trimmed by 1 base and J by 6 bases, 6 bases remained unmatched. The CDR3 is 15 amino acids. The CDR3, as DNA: TGTGCCAGCAGCTTGCAGCGGGGGAACCTCAATGAGCAGTTCTTC. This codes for CASSLQRGNLNEQFF.

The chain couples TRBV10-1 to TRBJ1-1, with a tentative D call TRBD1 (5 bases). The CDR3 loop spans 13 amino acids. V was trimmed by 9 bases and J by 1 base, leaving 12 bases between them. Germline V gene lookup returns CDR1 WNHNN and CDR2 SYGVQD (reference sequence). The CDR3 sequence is CASDGHTNTEAFF. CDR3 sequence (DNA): TGCGCCAGTGACGGACACACGAACACTGAAGCTTTCTTT.

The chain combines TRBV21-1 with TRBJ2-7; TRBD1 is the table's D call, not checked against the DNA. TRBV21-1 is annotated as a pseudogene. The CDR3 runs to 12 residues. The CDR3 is CAADSPDYEQYF. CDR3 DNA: TGTGCCGCCGACAGTCCTGACTACGAGCAGTACTTC.

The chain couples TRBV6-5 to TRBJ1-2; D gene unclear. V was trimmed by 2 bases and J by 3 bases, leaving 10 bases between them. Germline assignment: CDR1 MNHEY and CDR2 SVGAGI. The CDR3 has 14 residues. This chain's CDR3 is CASSYRGDYYGYTF. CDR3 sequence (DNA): TGTGCCAGCAGTTACCGAGGCGACTACTATGGCTACACCTTC.

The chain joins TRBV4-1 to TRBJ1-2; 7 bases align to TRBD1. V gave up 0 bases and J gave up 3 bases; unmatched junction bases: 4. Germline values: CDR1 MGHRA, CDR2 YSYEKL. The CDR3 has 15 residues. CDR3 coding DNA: TGCGCCAGCAGCCAAGATGGTGGACAGGACTATGGCTACACCTTC. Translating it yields CASSQDGGQDYGYTF.

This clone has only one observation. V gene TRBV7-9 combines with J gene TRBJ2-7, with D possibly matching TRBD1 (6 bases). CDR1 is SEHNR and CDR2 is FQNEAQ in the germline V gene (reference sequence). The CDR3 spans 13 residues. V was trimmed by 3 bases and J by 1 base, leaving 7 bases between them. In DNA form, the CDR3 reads TGTGCCAGCAGCTTTCAGGGGTCCTACGAGCAGTACTTC. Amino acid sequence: CASSFQGSYEQYF. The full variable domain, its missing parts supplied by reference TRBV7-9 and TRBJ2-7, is DTGVSQNPRHKITKRGQNVTFRCDPISEHNRLYWYRQTLGQGPEFLTYFQNEAQLEKSRLLSDRFSAERPKGSFSTLEIQRTEQGDSAMYLCASSFQGSYEQYFGPGTRLTVT.

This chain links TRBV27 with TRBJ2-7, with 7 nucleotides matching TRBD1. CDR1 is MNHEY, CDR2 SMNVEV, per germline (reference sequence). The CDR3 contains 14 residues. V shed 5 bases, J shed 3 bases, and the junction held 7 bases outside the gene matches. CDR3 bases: TGTGCCAGCAGTCCTCGGACAGGCCTCTACGAGCAGTACTTC. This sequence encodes CASSPRTGLYEQYF.

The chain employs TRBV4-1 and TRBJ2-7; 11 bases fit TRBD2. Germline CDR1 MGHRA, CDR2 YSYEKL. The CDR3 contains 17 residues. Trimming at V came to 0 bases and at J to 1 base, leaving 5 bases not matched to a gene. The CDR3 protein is CASSQETSGATSYEQYF. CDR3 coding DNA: TGCGCCAGCAGCCAAGAGACTAGCGGGGCGACTTCCTACGAGCAGTACTTC.

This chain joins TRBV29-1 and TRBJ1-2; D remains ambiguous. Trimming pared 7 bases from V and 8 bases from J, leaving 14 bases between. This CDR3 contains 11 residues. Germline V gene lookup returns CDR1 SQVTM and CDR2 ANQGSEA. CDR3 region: CSAGGSGGYTF. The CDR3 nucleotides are TGCAGCGCCGGAGGTAGTGGCGGCTACACCTTC.

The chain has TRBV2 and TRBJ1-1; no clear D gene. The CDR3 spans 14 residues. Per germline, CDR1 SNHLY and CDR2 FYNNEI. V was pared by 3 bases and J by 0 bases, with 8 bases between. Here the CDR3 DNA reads TGTGCCAGCAGTGAGGAGGGTTTGAACACTGAAGCTTTCTTT. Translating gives CASSEEGLNTEAFF. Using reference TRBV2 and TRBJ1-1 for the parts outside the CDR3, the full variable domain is EPEVTQTPSHQVTQMGQEVILRCVPISNHLYFYWYRQILGQKVEFLVSFYNNEISEKSEIFDDQFSVERPDGSNFTLKIRSTKLEDSAMYFCASSEEGLNTEAFFGQGTRLTVV.

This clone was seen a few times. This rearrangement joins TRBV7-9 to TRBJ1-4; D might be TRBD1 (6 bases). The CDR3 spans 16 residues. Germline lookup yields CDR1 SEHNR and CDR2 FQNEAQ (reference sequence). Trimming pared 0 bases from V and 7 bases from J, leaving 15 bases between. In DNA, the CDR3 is TGTGCCAGCAGCTTAGCGAGGGCAGGGGAAGGTGAAAAACTGTTTTTT. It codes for CASSLARAGEGEKLFF.

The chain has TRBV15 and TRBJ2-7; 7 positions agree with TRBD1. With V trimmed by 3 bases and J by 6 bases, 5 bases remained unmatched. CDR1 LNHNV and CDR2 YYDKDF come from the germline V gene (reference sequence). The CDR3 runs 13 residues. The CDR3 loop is CATSRGQSREQYF. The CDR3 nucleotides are TGTGCCACCAGCAGGGGACAGTCCCGCGAGCAGTACTTC.

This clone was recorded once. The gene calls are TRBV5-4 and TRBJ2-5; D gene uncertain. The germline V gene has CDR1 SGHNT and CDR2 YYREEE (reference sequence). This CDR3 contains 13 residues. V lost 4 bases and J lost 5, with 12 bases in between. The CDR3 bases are TGTGCCAGCAGCACCTCGGCACAGGAGACCCAGTACTTC. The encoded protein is CASSTSAQETQYF.

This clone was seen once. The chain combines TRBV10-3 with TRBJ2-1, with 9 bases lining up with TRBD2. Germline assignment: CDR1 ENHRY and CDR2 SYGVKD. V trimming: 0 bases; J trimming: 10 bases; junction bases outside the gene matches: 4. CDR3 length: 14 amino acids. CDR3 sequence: CAISESGLAGEQFF. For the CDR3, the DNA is TGTGCCATCAGTGAGTCGGGCCTAGCGGGGGAGCAGTTCTTC.

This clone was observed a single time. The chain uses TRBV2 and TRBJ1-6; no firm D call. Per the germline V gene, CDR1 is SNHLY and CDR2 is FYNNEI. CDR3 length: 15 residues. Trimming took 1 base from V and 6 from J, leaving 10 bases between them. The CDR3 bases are TGTGCCAGCAGTGAAGATGGGCTTGCTAATTCACCCCTCCACTTT. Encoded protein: CASSEDGLANSPLHF.

CDR3 coding DNA: TGTGCCAGCAGCCCCCTTAGGAACACTGAAGCTTTCTTT. It encodes CASSPLRNTEAFF. The V call is TRBV7-2, the J call TRBJ1-1, with no clear D. Trimming took off 5 bases at V and 1 base at J, with 8 bases between the two ends. Germline-derived CDR1 and CDR2 are SGHTA and FQGNSA. The CDR3 runs to 13 residues.

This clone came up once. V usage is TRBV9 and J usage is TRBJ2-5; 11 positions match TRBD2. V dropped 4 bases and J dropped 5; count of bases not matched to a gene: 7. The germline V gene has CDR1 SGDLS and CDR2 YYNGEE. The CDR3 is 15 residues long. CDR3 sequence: CASSPRLAGRETQYF. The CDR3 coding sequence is TGTGCCAGCAGCCCCCGACTAGCGGGGAGGGAGACCCAGTACTTC.

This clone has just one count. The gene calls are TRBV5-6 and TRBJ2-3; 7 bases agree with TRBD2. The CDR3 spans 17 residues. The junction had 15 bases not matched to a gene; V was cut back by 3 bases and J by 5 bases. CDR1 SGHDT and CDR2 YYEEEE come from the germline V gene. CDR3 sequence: CASSSAGIGGYGDTQYF. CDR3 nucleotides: TGTGCCAGCAGCTCAGCCGGAATCGGGGGGTATGGAGATACGCAGTATTTT.

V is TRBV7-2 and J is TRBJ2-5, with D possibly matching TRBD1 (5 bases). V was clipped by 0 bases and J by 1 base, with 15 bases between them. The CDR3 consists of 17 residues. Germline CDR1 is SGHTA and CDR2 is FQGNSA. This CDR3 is CASSLAGQGWAQETQYF. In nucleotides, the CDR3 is TGTGCCAGCAGCTTAGCGGGGCAGGGTTGGGCCCAAGAGACCCAGTACTTC.

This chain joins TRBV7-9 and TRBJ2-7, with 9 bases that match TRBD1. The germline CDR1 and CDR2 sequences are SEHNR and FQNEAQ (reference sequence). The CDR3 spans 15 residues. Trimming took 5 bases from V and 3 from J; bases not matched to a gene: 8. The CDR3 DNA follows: TGTGCCAGCAGCCTACCTCGGGACAGGGACTACGAGCAGTACTTC. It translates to CASSLPRDRDYEQYF.

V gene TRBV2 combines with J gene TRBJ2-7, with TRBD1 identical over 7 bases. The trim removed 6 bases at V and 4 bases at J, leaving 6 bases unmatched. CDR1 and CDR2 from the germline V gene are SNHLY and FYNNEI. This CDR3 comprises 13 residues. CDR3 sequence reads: CASRSRGKYEQYF. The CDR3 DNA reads TGTGCCAGCAGGAGCAGGGGGAAGTACGAGCAGTACTTC.